The 20 T cell receptor beta chains reported below all come from one sample, sequenced in a study of a mutant IDH1 vaccine in newly diagnosed glioma. Libraries were prepared by immunoSEQ multiplex PCR; TCRdb keeps only in-frame clonotypes and omits some of them. Of around 34,000 clones listed, about four fifths are singletons. This sample's time point: week 23, last vaccination. What each vaccine dose contained was 300 ug of mutant IDH1 20-mer peptide, accompanied by topical imiquimod. Their antigens are not known. The sequencing here drew on PBMCs, taken from a glioma patient whose treatment included an IDH1 peptide vaccine. The receptors shown here come from a man aged 35-49 years with glioma.

This clone was seen only a few times. The CDR3 DNA follows: TGTGCCATCAGTCCAGCTACGACACACACTGAAGCTTTCTTT. Translation: CAISPATTHTEAFF. The chain is built from TRBV10-3 and TRBJ1-1; D is undetermined. CDR3 length equals 14 residues. Deletions cut 5 bases from V and 3 bases from J, with 13 bases between. CDR1 and CDR2 from the germline V gene are ENHRY and SYGVKD.

The V and J genes are TRBV27 and TRBJ2-3; D remains unclear. The CDR3 consists of 14 residues. V lost 5 bases, J lost 10 bases, and 19 bases lay in between. CDR1 is MNHEY and CDR2 is SMNVEV in the germline V gene (reference sequence). The CDR3 nucleotides are TGTGCCAGCAGTAACAACTCCCCGGCCTTATCGCAGTATTTT. Its protein product is CASSNNSPALSQYF.

This clone appeared a few times. The gene calls are TRBV5-4 and TRBJ2-7; 7 bases align to TRBD2. The germline gives CDR1 SGHNT, CDR2 YYREEE (reference sequence). CDR3 length equals 14 residues. V shed 0 bases and J 3 bases; nucleotides not matched to a gene: 3. The CDR3 nucleotides are TGTGCCAGCAGCTTGGAAGCGGGGTACTACGAGCAGTACTTC. Protein sequence: CASSLEAGYYEQYF.

This chain joins TRBV29-1 and TRBJ2-4, with D possibly matching TRBD2 (5 bases). Trimming stripped 8 bases from V and 0 bases from J, with 20 bases between. The CDR3 sequence is 16 residues long. Germline V CDR1 and CDR2: SQVTM, ANQGSEA. The CDR3, as DNA: TGCAGCCCGCCTATGGAGGCCCGTCTAGCCAAAAACATTCAGTACTTC. Amino acids: CSPPMEARLAKNIQYF.

The gene calls are TRBV28 and TRBJ2-7, with TRBD1 identical over 7 bases. Germline CDR1 MDHEN, CDR2 SYDVKM. The V segment lost 5 bases and the J segment 0 bases; nucleotides outside the gene matches: 4. This CDR3 has 14 amino acids. CDR3 region: CASSRQGYSYEQYF. The CDR3 DNA follows: TGTGCCAGCAGTAGACAGGGCTACTCCTACGAGCAGTACTTC.

The chain is built from TRBV4-1 and TRBJ2-1; D is perhaps TRBD2 (7 bases). The ends were cut back, 0 bases at V and 0 bases at J, with 15 bases in the middle. Looked up from germline, CDR1 is MGHRA and CDR2 is YSYEKL. This CDR3 region has 18 residues. The CDR3 DNA sequence: TGCGCCAGCAGCCAAGATCGGGGGGCAATGAGCTCCTACAATGAGCAGTTCTTC. This gives the protein CASSQDRGAMSSYNEQFF.

This chain uses TRBV6-5 with TRBJ1-6, with D perhaps TRBD1 (5 bases). The germline V gene encodes CDR1 MNHEY and CDR2 SVGAGI. This CDR3 is built from 16 residues. The V and J ends lost 0 bases and 5 bases respectively, with 11 bases between them. The CDR3 bases are TGTGCCAGCAGTTACTCGACTAGGGGCGATAATTCACCCCTCCACTTT. Amino acid sequence: CASSYSTRGDNSPLHF.

A note on this clone: Other DNA sequences from this sample encode an identical CDR3 as well. The J gene is TRBJ2-5, the V gene TRBV4-2; 11 bases are a match to TRBD2. Per germline, CDR1 LGHNA and CDR2 YNFKEQ. The CDR3 is 17 amino acids. Losses at the gene ends were 1 base for V and 5 bases for J; bases not matched to a gene: 9. In nucleotides, the CDR3 is TGTGCCAGCAGCCAAGGGGATAGCGGGAGGGCCGAGGAGACCCAGTACTTC. It translates to CASSQGDSGRAEETQYF.

This clone has a single count. The chain has TRBV6-5 and TRBJ1-2; D unresolved. The germline V gene has CDR1 MNHEY and CDR2 SVGAGI. CDR3 length: 14 amino acids. The V end was cut by 6 bases, the J end by 7 bases, with 18 bases between. The CDR3 DNA follows: TGTGCCAGCAGCCCAACAGTTACCCGGCCTGGCTACACCTTC. Translated, it gives CASSPTVTRPGYTF.

The gene calls are TRBV29-1 and TRBJ2-1; maybe TRBD2 (6 bases). V lost 6 bases and J 7 bases, leaving 19 bases between the germline ends. Germline-derived CDR1 and CDR2 are SQVTM and ANQGSEA. The CDR3 totals 14 residues. CDR3 residues: CSVARGLGSNEQFF. The CDR3, as DNA: TGCAGCGTAGCGCGGGGTCTGGGTTCGAATGAGCAGTTCTTC.

The chain carries TRBV11-2 and TRBJ2-3, with no clear D. The CDR3 loop spans 12 amino acids. Germline V lookup: CDR1 SGHAT, CDR2 FQNNGV. V dropped 4 bases and J dropped 6 bases, with 8 bases sitting between them. CDR3 protein: CASSSDGDTQYF. CDR3 nucleotide sequence: TGTGCCAGCAGCTCCGATGGTGATACGCAGTATTTT.

The gene calls are TRBV14 and TRBJ2-1, with D maybe TRBD2 (5 bases). The germline CDR1 and CDR2 sequences are SGHDN and FVKESK. The CDR3 contains 16 residues. V gave up 4 bases and J gave up 8 bases, with 21 bases separating them. The chain's CDR3 is CASSPLGLGKEDEQFF. The CDR3 coding sequence is TGTGCCAGCAGCCCCCTCGGACTGGGGAAGGAGGATGAGCAGTTCTTC.

This chain links TRBV4-1 with TRBJ2-1, with 8 bases aligning to TRBD2. The CDR3 contains 15 residues. The trim removed 0 bases at V and 3 bases at J, leaving 1 base unmatched. Germline V gene lookup returns CDR1 MGHRA and CDR2 YSYEKL. CDR3 region: CASSQDTSGYNEQFF. The CDR3, as DNA: TGCGCCAGCAGCCAAGATACTAGCGGCTACAATGAGCAGTTCTTC.

The rearrangement uses TRBV7-2 and TRBJ1-1, with 7 bases aligning to TRBD1. Germline CDR1 is SGHTA and CDR2 is FQGNSA. This CDR3 spans 13 amino acids. V was clipped by 5 bases and J by 8 bases; unmatched bases: 8. The CDR3 DNA is TGTGCCAGCAGCCCCAGGGGGGGCCGGGAAGCTTTCTTT. The encoded protein is CASSPRGGREAFF.

In this sample, this clone turned up a few times. The chain links TRBV5-6 to TRBJ2-3, with no clear D. The germline gives CDR1 SGHDT, CDR2 YYEEEE. This CDR3 spans 14 amino acids. Trimming cost V 0 bases and J 5 bases, with 10 bases left between them. The CDR3 nucleotides read TGTGCCAGCAGCTTGGGCAGCCCCGGAGATACGCAGTATTTT. Its translation is CASSLGSPGDTQYF.

J is TRBJ2-7 and V is TRBV5-1, with TRBD2 identical over 7 bases. The V and J ends lost 1 base and 3 bases, in that order; junction bases with no gene match: 10. From germline, CDR1 is SGHRS and CDR2 YFSETQ. The CDR3 runs to 16 residues. The chain's CDR3 is CASSLMGRENRYEQYF. The DNA for the CDR3 is TGCGCCAGCAGCTTGATGGGGCGGGAGAATCGCTACGAGCAGTACTTC. The whole variable domain, filled in from reference TRBV5-1 and TRBJ2-7, reads KAGVTQTPRYLIKTRGQQVTLSCSPISGHRSVSWYQQTPGQGLQFLFEYFSETQRNKGNFPGRFSGRQFSNSRSEMNVSTLELGDSALYLCASSLMGRENRYEQYFGPGTRLTVT.

The rearrangement links TRBV19 to TRBJ1-2; D unclear. There are 14 residues in the CDR3. Germline V gives CDR1 LNHDA, CDR2 SQIVND (reference sequence). Between the trimmed V and J ends, which lost 3 bases and 7 bases, there was a span of 15 bases. The CDR3: CASSIVKRESGYTF. The CDR3 bases are TGTGCCAGTAGTATTGTCAAGAGGGAGAGTGGCTACACCTTC.

This clone came up a few times. The chain carries TRBV28 and TRBJ1-5; D possibly corresponds to TRBD1 (5 bases). Germline loops: CDR1 MDHEN, CDR2 SYDVKM. Trimming took off 6 bases at V and 4 bases at J, with 13 bases between the two ends. This CDR3 is built from 14 residues. The CDR3 nucleotides are TGTGCCAGCAGGTCGGGGACTCGTAATCAGCCCCAGCATTTT. This sequence encodes CASRSGTRNQPQHF.

This chain links TRBV5-6 with TRBJ1-4; D uncertain. The CDR3 has 16 residues. Germline CDR1 and CDR2: SGHDT and YYEEEE. V lost 1 base, J lost 4 bases, and 14 bases lay in between. CDR3 coding DNA: TGTGCCAGCAGCTTGACCCCGGGGATTCATAATGAAAAACTGTTTTTT. It codes for CASSLTPGIHNEKLFF.

The chain is built from TRBV10-2 and TRBJ1-5; TRBD1 is a possible D gene (5 bases). The CDR3 length is 15 residues. In germline, CDR1 is WSHSY, CDR2 SAAADI. Trimming shortened V by 0 bases and J by 3 bases, and 9 bases separated the two germline ends. The CDR3 DNA sequence: TGCGCCAGCAGTGAGTCGGGGGGGTACAATCAGCCCCAGCATTTT. Its translation: CASSESGGYNQPQHF.